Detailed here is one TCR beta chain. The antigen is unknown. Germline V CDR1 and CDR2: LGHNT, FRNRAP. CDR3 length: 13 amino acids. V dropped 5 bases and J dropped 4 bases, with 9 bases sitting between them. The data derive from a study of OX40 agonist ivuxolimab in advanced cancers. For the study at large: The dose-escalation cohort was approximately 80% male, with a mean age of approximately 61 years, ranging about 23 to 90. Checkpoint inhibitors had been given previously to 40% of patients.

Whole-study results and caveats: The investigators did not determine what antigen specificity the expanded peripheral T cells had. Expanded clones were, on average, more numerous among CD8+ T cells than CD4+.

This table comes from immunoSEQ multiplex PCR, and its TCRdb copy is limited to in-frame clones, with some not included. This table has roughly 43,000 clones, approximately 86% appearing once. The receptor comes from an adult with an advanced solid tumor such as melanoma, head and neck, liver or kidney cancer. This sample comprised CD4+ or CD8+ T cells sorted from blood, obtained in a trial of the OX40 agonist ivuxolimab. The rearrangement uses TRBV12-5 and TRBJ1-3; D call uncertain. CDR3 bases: TGTGCTAGTGGTCAACCGCAGGGAAACACCATATATTTT. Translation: CASGQPQGNTIYF.